These T cell receptor beta chains were read from a single sample in a study of shared clonotypes between healthy human individuals. Libraries were prepared by immunoSEQ multiplex PCR; TCRdb keeps only in-frame clonotypes and omits some of them. The top ten clones hold roughly 0.05% of a sample with some 550,000 clones, roughly 97% of them seen once. Sequenced material: naive CD4+ T cells sorted from blood. The receptors here all came from a woman in her twenties or thirties in good health. Each CDR3 is given with its conserved first and last residue. A D gene is named only where the DNA matches it firmly. Some rows have no size entry. The others give once, few or many, or a class for an expanded clone.

d_call,j_call,clone_size,v_call,cdr3_aa,cdr3_nt
NA,TRBJ1-5,NA,TRBV4-1,CASSQGGPINQPQHF,TGCGCCAGCAGCCAAGGGGGGCCGATCAATCAGCCCCAGCATTTT
NA,TRBJ2-4,once,TRBV4-1,CASSQTSGPENIQYF,TGCGCCAGCAGCCAGACCTCCGGGCCGGAAAACATTCAGTACTTC
NA,TRBJ2-5,NA,TRBV5-4,CASSLFPGRNQETQYF,TGTGCCAGCAGCTTATTCCCGGGACGGAACCAAGAGACCCAGTACTTC
TRBD2,TRBJ2-5,NA,TRBV28,CASSTVAGGTETQYF,TGTGCCAGCAGTACCGTAGCGGGAGGGACAGAGACCCAGTACTTC
NA,TRBJ1-3,NA,TRBV9,CASSVGGVVLGNTIYF,TGTGCCAGCAGCGTAGGGGGTGTAGTCCTTGGAAACACCATATATTTT
TRBD2,TRBJ2-1,NA,TRBV10-3,CAISKGLAGANEQFF,TGTGCCATCAGCAAAGGACTAGCGGGAGCCAATGAGCAGTTCTTC
NA,TRBJ1-2,NA,TRBV11-2,CASSLVVTGVFGYTF,TGTGCCAGCAGCTTAGTAGTGACAGGAGTTTTTGGCTACACCTTC
NA,TRBJ1-2,NA,TRBV27,CASSPQARKNYGYTF,TGTGCCAGCAGCCCACAGGCTAGAAAAAACTATGGCTACACCTTC
NA,TRBJ2-5,NA,TRBV5-1,CASSLGYEGLGETQYF,TGCGCCAGCAGCTTGGGGTACGAGGGGTTAGGAGAGACCCAGTACTTC
NA,TRBJ1-1,NA,TRBV11-3,CASSLPDRNTEAFF,TGTGCCAGCAGCTTACCCGACAGGAACACTGAAGCTTTCTTT
NA,TRBJ2-7,NA,TRBV6-5,CASRPVWSGGEQYF,TGTGCCAGCAGACCCGTCTGGTCTGGGGGCGAGCAGTACTTC
NA,TRBJ2-3,NA,TRBV6-6,CASSYLSGRTDTQYF,TGTGCCAGCAGTTACTTGTCAGGGCGGACAGATACGCAGTATTTT
NA,TRBJ2-1,NA,TRBV28,CASGSWSRDNEQFF,TGTGCCAGCGGCTCGTGGAGTAGGGACAATGAGCAGTTCTTC
NA,TRBJ2-1,NA,TRBV7-9,CASSFRGEQFF,TGTGCCAGCAGCTTCCGAGGTGAGCAGTTCTTC
TRBD2,TRBJ2-5,NA,TRBV4-2,CASSSRTSGRGVQETQYF,TGTGCCAGCAGCTCTCGGACTAGCGGGAGGGGAGTACAAGAGACCCAGTACTTC
TRBD2,TRBJ2-7,NA,TRBV5-4,CASSQAGLAGVSEQYF,TGTGCCAGCAGCCAGGCCGGACTAGCGGGAGTATCCGAGCAGTACTTC
TRBD2,TRBJ2-1,once,TRBV6-4,CASSGTSGIAIEQFF,TGTGCCAGCAGTGGGACTAGCGGGATAGCTATTGAGCAGTTCTTC
NA,TRBJ1-4,once,TRBV19,CASSRTENEKLFF,TGTGCCAGTAGTAGGACAGAGAATGAAAAACTGTTTTTT
NA,TRBJ1-2,NA,TRBV2,CASLADATNYGYTF,TGTGCCAGTCTCGCGGACGCTACCAACTATGGCTACACCTTC
NA,TRBJ2-7,NA,TRBV5-4,CASSPEGPYEQYF,TGTGCCAGCAGCCCCGAGGGCCCCTACGAGCAGTACTTC
TRBD2,TRBJ2-7,NA,TRBV5-1,CASSRETSGEQGQYF,TGCGCCAGCAGCAGAGAGACTAGCGGGGAGCAAGGGCAGTACTTC
NA,TRBJ2-7,NA,TRBV30,CAWSGGAYEQYF,TGTGCCTGGAGTGGAGGGGCCTACGAGCAGTACTTC
TRBD2,TRBJ2-2,NA,TRBV5-1,CASSPGTSGRAGELFF,TGCGCCAGCAGCCCGGGGACTAGCGGGAGGGCCGGGGAGCTGTTTTTT